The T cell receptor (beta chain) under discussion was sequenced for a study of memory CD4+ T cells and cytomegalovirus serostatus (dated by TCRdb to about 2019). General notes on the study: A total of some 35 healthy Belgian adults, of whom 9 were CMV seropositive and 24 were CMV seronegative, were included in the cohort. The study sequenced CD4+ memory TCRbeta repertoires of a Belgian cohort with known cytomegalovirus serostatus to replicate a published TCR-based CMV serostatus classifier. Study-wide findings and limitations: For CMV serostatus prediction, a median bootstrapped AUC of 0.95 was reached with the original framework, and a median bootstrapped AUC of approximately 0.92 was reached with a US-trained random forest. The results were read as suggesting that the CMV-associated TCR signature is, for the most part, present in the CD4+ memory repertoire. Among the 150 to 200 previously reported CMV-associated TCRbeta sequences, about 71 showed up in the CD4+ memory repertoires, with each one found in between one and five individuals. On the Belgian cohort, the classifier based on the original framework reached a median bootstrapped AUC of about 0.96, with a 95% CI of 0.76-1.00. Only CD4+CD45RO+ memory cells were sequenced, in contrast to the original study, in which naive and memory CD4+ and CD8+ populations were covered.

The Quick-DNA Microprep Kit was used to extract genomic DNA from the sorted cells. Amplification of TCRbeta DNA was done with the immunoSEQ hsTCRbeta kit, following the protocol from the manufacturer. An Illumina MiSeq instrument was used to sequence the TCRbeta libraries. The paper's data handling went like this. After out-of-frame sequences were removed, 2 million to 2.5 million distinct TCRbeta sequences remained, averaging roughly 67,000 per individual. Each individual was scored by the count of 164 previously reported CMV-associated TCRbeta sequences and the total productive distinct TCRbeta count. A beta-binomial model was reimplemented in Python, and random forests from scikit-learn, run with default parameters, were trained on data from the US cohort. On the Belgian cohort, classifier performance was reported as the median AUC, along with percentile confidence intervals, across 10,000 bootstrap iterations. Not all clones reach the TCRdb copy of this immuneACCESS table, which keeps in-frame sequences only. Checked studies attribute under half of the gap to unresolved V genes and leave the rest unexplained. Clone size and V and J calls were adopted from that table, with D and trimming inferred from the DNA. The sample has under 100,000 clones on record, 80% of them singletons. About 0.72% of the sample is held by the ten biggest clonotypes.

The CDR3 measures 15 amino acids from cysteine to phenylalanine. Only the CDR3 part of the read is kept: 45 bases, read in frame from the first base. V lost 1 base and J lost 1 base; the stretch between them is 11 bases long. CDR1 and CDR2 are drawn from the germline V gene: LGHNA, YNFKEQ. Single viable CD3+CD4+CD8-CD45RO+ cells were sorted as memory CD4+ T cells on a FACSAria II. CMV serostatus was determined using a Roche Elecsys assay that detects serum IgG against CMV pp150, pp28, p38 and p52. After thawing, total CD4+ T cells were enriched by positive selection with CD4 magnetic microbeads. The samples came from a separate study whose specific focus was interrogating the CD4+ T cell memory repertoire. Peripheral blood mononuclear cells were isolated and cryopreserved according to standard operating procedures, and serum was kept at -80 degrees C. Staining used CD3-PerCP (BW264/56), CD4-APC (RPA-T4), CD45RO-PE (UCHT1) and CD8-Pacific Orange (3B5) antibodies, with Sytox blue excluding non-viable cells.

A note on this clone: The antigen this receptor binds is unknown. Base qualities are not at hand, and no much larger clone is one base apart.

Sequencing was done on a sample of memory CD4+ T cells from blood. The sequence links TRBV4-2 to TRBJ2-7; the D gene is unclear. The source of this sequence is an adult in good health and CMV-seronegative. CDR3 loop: CASSQGPNLSYEQYF. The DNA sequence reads TGTGCCAGCAGCCAAGGCCCCAACCTTTCCTACGAGCAGTACTTC.